This T cell receptor beta chain was recovered during a study of T cell changes during pregnancy in multiple sclerosis. Libraries were prepared by immunoSEQ multiplex PCR; TCRdb keeps only in-frame clonotypes and omits some of them. The data show fewer than 40,000 clones, 89% seen once. This clonotype was obtained from a female donor with multiple sclerosis, enrolled in a pregnancy study. This material consisted of CD8+ T cells from peripheral blood mononuclear cells, taken in the second trimester of pregnancy.

CDR3 loop: CASSASGSLGELFF. The DNA of the CDR3 is TGTGCCAGCAGCGCAAGCGGGAGTCTGGGGGAGCTGTTTTTT. J is TRBJ2-2 and V is TRBV9; 8 bases line up with TRBD2. J was trimmed by 8 bases and V by 3 bases; bases with no gene match: 6. This CDR3 comprises 14 residues. Germline V gene data show CDR1 as SGDLS and CDR2 as YYNGEE.